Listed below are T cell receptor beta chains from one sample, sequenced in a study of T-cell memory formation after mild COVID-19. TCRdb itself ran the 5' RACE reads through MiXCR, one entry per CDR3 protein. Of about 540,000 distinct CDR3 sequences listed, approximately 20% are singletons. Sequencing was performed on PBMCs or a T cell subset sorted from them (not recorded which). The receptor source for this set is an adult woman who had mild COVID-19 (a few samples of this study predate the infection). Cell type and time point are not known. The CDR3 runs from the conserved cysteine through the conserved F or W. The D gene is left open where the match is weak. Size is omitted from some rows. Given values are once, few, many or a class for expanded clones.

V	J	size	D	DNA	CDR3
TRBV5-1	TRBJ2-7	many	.	TGCGCCAGCAGCTTGGTTCCAGGAGCCTACGAGCAGTACTTC	CASSLVPGAYEQYF
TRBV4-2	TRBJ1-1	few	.	.	CASSQDTLVGRGNSDF
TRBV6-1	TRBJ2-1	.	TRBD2	TGTGCCAGCCGGGAGTCTCTAGCGGGGGGGCCTTTGGGGCTCTTC	CASRESLAGGPLGLF
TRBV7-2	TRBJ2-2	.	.	TGTGCCAGCAGCTTAGGCGGTAGCGGCACCGGGGAGCTGTTTTTT	CASSLGGSGTGELFF
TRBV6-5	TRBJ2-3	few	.	TGTGCCAGCAGGTCCCTCCGGGGAGCTTGGAGAGATACGCAGTATTTT	CASRSLRGAWRDTQYF
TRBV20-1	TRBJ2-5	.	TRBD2	TGCAGTGCTAGTGGTGGGACTAGTCTATTACAAGAGACCCAGTACTTC	CSASGGTSLLQETQYF
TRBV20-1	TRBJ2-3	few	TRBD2	TGCAGTGCTAGGGGGACTAGCGGAAAAGATACGCAGTATTTT	CSARGTSGKDTQYF
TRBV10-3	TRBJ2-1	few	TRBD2	TGTGCCATCAGTGACCCACAACAGACTAGCGGGATCCTGTTCTTC	CAISDPQQTSGILFF
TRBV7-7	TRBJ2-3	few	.	TGTGCTAGCAGCTTAGGGTTGGGGACCACAGATACGCAGTATTTT	CASSLGLGTTDTQYF
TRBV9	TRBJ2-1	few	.	TGTGCCAGCAGCGTCGAACCGACAGGAATAACTTACAATGAGCAGTTCTTC	CASSVEPTGITYNEQFF
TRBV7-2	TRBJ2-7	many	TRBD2	TGTGCCAGCAGCTTAGAGGGAGCGGGAATTGCTACCGAGCAGTACTTC	CASSLEGAGIATEQYF
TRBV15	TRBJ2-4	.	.	TGTGCCACCAGCAGCCTTGGCGGACCCCTTTACAACATTCAGTACTTC	CATSSLGGPLYNIQYF
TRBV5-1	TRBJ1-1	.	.	TGCGCCAGCAGCTTGGAAGTAGGGGACACTGAAGCTTTCTTT	CASSLEVGDTEAFF
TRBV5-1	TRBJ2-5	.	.	TGCGCCAGCAGCGGCGGACTCATACAAGAGACCCAGTACTTC	CASSGGLIQETQYF
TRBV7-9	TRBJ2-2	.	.	TGTGCCAGCAGCCCGGGGCAGGTTGGGGAGCTGTTTTTT	CASSPGQVGELFF
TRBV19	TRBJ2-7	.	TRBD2	TGTGCCAGTGTAGCGGGAGGGCGCCCCCACGAGCAGTACTTC	CASVAGGRPHEQYF
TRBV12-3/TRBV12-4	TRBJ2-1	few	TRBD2	TGTGCCAGCAGTGAAAAAAGACTAGCGGGAGGGCCCTATGAGCAGTTCTTC	CASSEKRLAGGPYEQFF
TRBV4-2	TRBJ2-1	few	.	TGTGCCAGCAGCACAATCCCTACGGGACATGAGCAGTTCTTC	CASSTIPTGHEQFF
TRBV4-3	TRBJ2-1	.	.	TGCGCCAGCAGCCAAGAAAATTATTACAATGAGCAGTTCTTC	CASSQENYYNEQFF
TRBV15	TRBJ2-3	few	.	TGTGCCACCAGCAGAGGGGGGGATACGCAGTATTTT	CATSRGGDTQYF
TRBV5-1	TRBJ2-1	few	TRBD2	TGCGCCAGCAGCGAGGGACTATGGACGTTTGAGCAGTTCTTC	CASSEGLWTFEQFF
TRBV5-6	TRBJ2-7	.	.	TGTGCCAGCAGTAGGACTGCTAGTGATGAGCAGTACTTC	CASSRTASDEQYF
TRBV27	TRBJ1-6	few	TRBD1	TGTGCCAGCAGTTTCCGACAGGGGGGTAATTCACCCCTCCACTTT	CASSFRQGGNSPLHF
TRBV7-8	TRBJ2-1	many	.	TGTGCCAGCAGCTTGACAGAGCTCTCCTACAATGAGCAGTTCTTC	CASSLTELSYNEQFF
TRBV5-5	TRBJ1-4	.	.	TGTGCCAGCAGCTTGGAGGCGGGGGTAGAGGCTAATGAAAAACTGTTTTTT	CASSLEAGVEANEKLFF
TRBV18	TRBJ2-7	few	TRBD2	TGTGCCAGCTCAACCTCTAGCGGCGAGCAGTACTTC	CASSTSSGEQYF
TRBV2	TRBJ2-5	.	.	TGTGCCAGCAGTGATTGGCTAGCCAACCAAGAGACCCAGTACTTC	CASSDWLANQETQYF
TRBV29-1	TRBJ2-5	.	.	TGCAGCCGAAGCATTGAACGGCAAGAGACCCAGTACTTC	CSRSIERQETQYF
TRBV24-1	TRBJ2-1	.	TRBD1	TGTGCCACCAGTGATTTGCGGGACAGGGGCACTAATGAGCAGTTCTTC	CATSDLRDRGTNEQFF
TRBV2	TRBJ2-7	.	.	TGTGCCAGCAGTGACCCCCCGCCAGGGTGGAGTACTAATCCCTACGAGCAGTACTTC	CASSDPPPGWSTNPYEQYF
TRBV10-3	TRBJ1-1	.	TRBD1	TGTGCCATCAGTGGCGGACAGGCGAACACTGAAGCTTTCTTT	CAISGGQANTEAFF
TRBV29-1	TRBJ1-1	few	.	TGCAGCGTTCGGGGGGCCAACACTGAAGCTTTCTTT	CSVRGANTEAFF
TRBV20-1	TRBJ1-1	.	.	TGCAGTGCTAGAGAGCGGGGGAGGAACACTGAAGCTTTCTTT	CSARERGRNTEAFF
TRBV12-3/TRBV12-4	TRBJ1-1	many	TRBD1	TGTGCCAGCAGACCGGGACAGCTACTGAACACTGAAGCTTTCTTT	CASRPGQLLNTEAFF
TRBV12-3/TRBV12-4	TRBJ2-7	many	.	TGTGCCAGCAGTCCTGGGGACGTAACCGGCGAGCAGTACTTC	CASSPGDVTGEQYF
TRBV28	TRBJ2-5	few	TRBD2	TGTGCCAGCAGTACGCGCGGGAGGGCCGAAGAGACCCAGTACTTC	CASSTRGRAEETQYF
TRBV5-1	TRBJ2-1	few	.	TGCGCCAGCAGCTTGGAGGGGGGGTACAATGAGCAGTTCTTC	CASSLEGGYNEQFF
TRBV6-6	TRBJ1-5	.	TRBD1	TGTGCCAGCAGCCCCCGGGACAGGGGAAATCAGCCCCAGCATTTT	CASSPRDRGNQPQHF
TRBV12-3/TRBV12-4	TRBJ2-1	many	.	TGTGCCAGCAGAGGCAACAGATACCTTCGCAATGAGCAGTTCTTC	CASRGNRYLRNEQFF
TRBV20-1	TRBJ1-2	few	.	TGCAGCGCTCCGAATTCGTGGGGGGCCACCGACTATGGCTACACCTTC	CSAPNSWGATDYGYTF
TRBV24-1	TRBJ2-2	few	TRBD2	TGTGCCACCGGCCTTCCTAGCGGGAGCGGGACCGGGGAGCTGTTTTTT	CATGLPSGSGTGELFF
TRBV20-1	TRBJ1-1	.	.	TGCAGTGCCATCCCGACGGGTACTGAAGCTTTCTTT	CSAIPTGTEAFF
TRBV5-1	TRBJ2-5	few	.	TGCGCCAGCAGCTTACTGGGGGCGTTGGAGACCCAGTACTTC	CASSLLGALETQYF
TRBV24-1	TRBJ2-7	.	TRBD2	TGTGCCACCAGTGATGCTAGCGGGAGGGCCCTGTACGAGCAGTACTTC	CATSDASGRALYEQYF
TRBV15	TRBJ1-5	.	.	TGTGCCACCAGCAGAGGGACAATAAGCAATCAGCCCCAGCATTTT	CATSRGTISNQPQHF
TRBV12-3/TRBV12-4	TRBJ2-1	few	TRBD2	TGTGCCAGCAGTTTGGGGACTAGCGTTCCCAATGAGCAGTTCTTC	CASSLGTSVPNEQFF
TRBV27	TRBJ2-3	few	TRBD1	TGTGCCAGCAGTTTGTCTGGGACAGGGTCAGATACGCAGTATTTT	CASSLSGTGSDTQYF
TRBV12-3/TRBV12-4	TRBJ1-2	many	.	TGTGCCAGCAATGACCCCCGGACTAACTATGGCTACACCTTC	CASNDPRTNYGYTF
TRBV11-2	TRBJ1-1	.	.	TGTGCCAGCAGCTTAGTTTATGGGGAGAAGGCTGAAGCTTTCTTT	CASSLVYGEKAEAFF
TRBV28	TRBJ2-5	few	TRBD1	TGTGCCAGCAGTTCCCCGGGACAGGGTTTGAGGGCCCAGTACTTC	CASSSPGQGLRAQYF
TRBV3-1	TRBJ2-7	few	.	TGTGCCAGCAGCCAAGTGAATGCCGAGCAGTACTTC	CASSQVNAEQYF
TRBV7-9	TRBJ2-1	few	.	TGTGCCAGCAGCTACACGGAGCTCTCCTACAATGAGCAGTTCTTC	CASSYTELSYNEQFF
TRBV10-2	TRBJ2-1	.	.	TGCGCCGTACTCCGGGACAATTACAATGAGCAGTTCTTC	CAVLRDNYNEQFF
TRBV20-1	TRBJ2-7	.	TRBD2	TGCAGTGCTAGGGGCGGTAGCGGGAATCCCTACGAGCAGTACTTC	CSARGGSGNPYEQYF